This T cell receptor beta chain originates from a study of cytomegalovirus exposure and HLA in healthy donors. The CDR3 consists of 18 residues. Trimming took 5 bases from V and 0 from J; bases not matched to a gene: 14. Germline-derived CDR1 and CDR2 are SGHVS and FNYEAQ. The PCR was carried out with 60 Vbeta primers and 13 Jbeta primers. Libraries were prepared by immunoSEQ multiplex PCR; TCRdb keeps only in-frame clonotypes and omits some of them. The sample shows 85,000 to 130,000 clones, about 75% of them seen only once. V and J are TRBV7-6 and TRBJ2-5; 8 positions agree with TRBD2. The TCR sequence derives from a male donor in good health and CMV-seropositive. Input material: PBMCs. CDR3 bases: TGTGCCAGCAGCCTTCACGGCGGGGGGTACTTAGACCAAGAGACCCAGTACTTC. It specifies CASSLHGGGYLDQETQYF.